This T cell receptor beta chain is from a study of a mutant IDH1 vaccine in newly diagnosed glioma. General study points: The authors found pseudoprogression apparently unrelated to changes in top peripheral T cell clonotypes.

Noted time point: week 11, during vaccination. The content of each vaccine dose was 300 ug of mutant IDH1 20-mer peptide, and topical imiquimod accompanied it. V was cut by 4 bases and J by 7 bases, with 14 bases left in between. The germline gives CDR1 SQVTM, CDR2 ANQGSEA. This CDR3 region has 13 residues. TCRdb keeps only in-frame clones here, not all; method: immunoSEQ multiplex PCR. This repertoire shows some 60,000 clones, about four fifths found once; its top ten account for 3.5% to 4.5%. In regard to this clone: What it recognizes is unknown.

This sequence originates from a man aged 25 to 45 with glioma. The chain joins TRBV29-1 to TRBJ2-1; D gene uncertain. Specimen: PBMCs, collected from a glioma patient whose treatment included an IDH1 peptide vaccine. The CDR3: CSVALSVGNEQFF. The CDR3 DNA follows: TGCAGCGTTGCCCTCAGTGTGGGGAATGAGCAGTTCTTC.